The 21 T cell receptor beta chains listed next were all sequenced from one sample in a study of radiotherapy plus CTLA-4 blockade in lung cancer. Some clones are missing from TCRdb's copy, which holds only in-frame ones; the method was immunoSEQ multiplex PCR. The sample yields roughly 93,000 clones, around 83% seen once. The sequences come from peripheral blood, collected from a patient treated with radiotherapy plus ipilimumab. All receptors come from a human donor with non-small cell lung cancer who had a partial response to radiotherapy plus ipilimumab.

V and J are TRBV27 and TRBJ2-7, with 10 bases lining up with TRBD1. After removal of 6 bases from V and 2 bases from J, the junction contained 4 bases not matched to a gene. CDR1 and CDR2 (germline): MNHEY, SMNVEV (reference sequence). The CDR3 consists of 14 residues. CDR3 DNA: TGTGCCAGCAGAGCCGGGACAGGGGCCTACGAGCAGTACTTC. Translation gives CASRAGTGAYEQYF.

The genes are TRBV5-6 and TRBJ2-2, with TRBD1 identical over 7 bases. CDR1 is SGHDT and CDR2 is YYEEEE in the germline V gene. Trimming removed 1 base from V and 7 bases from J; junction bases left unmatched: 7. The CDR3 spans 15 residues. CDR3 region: CASSLRQGLNGELFF. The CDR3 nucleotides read TGTGCCAGCAGCTTGAGACAGGGTTTAAACGGGGAGCTGTTTTTT.

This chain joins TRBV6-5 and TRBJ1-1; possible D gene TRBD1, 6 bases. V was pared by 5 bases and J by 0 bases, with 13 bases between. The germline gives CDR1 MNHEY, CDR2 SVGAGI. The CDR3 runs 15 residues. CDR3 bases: TGTGCCAGCAGTACGCGCAGGGGAGTGAACACTGAAGCTTTCTTT. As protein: CASSTRRGVNTEAFF.

CDR3 amino acids: CASSLDNTDTQYF. CDR3 nucleotide sequence: TGTGCCAGCAGCTTAGACAACACAGATACGCAGTATTTT. This sequence joins TRBV11-3 and TRBJ2-3; no reliable D call. The CDR3 has 13 amino acids. Germline CDR1 is SGHNT and CDR2 is YENEEA. Between the trimmed V and J ends, which lost 0 bases and 2 bases, there was a span of 3 bases.

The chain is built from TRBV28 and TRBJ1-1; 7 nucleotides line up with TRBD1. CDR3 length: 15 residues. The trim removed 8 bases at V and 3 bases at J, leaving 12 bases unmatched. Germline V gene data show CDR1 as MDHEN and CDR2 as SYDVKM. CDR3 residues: CASGKTGVGDTEAFF. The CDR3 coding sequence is TGTGCCAGCGGAAAAACAGGGGTTGGGGACACTGAAGCTTTCTTT. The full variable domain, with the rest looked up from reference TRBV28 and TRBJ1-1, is DVKVTQSSRYLVKRTGEKVFLECVQDMDHENMFWYRQDPGLGLRLIYFSYDVKMKEKGDIPEGYSVSREKKERFSLILESASTNQTSMYLCASGKTGVGDTEAFFGQGTRLTVV.

The CDR3 reads CASSQTGPKNIQYF. In nucleotides, the CDR3 is TGTGCCAGCAGCCAGACAGGGCCCAAAAACATTCAGTACTTC. The chain has TRBV6-8 and TRBJ2-4, with TRBD1 matching over 7 bases. This CDR3 has 14 amino acids. CDR1 is MNHGY, CDR2 SAAAGT, per germline. J lost 2 bases, V lost 6 bases, and 4 bases had no gene match.

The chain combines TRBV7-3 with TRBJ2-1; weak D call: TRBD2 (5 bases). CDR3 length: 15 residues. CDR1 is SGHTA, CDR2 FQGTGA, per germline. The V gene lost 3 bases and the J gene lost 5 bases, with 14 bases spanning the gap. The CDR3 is CASSLDFGSHNEQFF. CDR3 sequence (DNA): TGTGCCAGCAGCTTGGACTTCGGCTCACACAATGAGCAGTTCTTC.

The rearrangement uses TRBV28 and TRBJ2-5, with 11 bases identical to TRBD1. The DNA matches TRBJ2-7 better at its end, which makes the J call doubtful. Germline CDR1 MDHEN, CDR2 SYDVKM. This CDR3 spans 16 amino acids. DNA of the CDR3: TGTGCCAGCAGTGCCCTGGGACAGGGGGGCTCCTACGAGCAGTACTTC. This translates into CASSALGQGGSYEQYF.

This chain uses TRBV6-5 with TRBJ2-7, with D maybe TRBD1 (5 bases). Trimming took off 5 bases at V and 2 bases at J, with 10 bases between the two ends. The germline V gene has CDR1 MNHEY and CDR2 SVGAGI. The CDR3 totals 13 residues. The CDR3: CASSATVTYEQYF. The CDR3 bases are TGTGCCAGCAGTGCGACAGTTACCTACGAGCAGTACTTC.

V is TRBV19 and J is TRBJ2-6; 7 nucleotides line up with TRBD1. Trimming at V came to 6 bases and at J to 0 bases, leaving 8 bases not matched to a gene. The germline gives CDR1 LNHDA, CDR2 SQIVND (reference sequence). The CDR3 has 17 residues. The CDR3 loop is CASSRGDRASGANVLTF. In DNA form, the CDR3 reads TGTGCCAGTAGCCGAGGGGACAGAGCCTCTGGGGCCAACGTCCTGACTTTC.

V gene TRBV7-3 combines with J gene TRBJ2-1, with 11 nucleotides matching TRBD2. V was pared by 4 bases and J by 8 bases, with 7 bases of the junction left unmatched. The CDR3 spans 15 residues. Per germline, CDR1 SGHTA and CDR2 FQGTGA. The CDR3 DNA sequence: TGTGCCAGCAGCTCCGGACTAGCGGGTCTCGATGAGCAGTTCTTC. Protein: CASSSGLAGLDEQFF.

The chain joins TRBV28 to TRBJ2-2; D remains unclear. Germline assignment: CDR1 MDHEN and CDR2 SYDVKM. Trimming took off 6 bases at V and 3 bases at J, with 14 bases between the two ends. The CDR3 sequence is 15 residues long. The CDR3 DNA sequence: TGTGCCAGCAGCGTCCTAGAGGCCCACACCGGGGAGCTGTTTTTT. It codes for CASSVLEAHTGELFF.

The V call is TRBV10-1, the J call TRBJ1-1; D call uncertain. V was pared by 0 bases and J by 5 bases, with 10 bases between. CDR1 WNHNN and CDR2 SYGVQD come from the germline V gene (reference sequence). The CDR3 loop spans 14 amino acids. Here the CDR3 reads CASSESPVTTEAFF. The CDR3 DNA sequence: TGCGCCAGCAGTGAGTCACCGGTCACGACTGAAGCTTTCTTT.

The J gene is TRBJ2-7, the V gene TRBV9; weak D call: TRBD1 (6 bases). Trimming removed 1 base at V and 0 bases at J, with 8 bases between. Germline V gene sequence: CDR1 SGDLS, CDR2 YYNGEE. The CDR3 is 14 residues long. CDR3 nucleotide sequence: TGTGCCAGCAGCGTACAGGGGAACTCCTACGAGCAGTACTTC. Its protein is CASSVQGNSYEQYF.

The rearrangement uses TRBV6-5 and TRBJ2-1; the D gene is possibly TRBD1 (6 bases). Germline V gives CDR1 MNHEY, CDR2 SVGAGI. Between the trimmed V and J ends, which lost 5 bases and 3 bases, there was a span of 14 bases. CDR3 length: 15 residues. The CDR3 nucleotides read TGTGCCAGCAGTAAAATAGGGGGTGGCTACAATGAGCAGTTCTTC. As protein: CASSKIGGGYNEQFF.

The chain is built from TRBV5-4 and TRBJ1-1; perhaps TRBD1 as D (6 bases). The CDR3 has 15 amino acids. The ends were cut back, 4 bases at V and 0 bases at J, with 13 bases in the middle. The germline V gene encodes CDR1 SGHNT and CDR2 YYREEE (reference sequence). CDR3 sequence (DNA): TGTGCCAGCAGCCTCACCGGGACACTGAACACTGAAGCTTTCTTT. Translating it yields CASSLTGTLNTEAFF.

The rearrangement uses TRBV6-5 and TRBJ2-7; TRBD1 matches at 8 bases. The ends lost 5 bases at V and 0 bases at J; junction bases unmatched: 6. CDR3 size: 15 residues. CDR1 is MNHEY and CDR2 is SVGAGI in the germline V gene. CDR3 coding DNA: TGTGCCAGCAGTGTTGGGACAGGCAGCTCCTACGAGCAGTACTTC. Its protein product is CASSVGTGSSYEQYF.

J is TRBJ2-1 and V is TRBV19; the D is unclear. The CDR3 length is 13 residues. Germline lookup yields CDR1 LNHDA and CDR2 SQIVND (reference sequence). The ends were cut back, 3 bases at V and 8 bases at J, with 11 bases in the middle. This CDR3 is CASSIGYGDEQFF. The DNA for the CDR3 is TGTGCCAGTAGTATTGGGTATGGAGATGAGCAGTTCTTC.

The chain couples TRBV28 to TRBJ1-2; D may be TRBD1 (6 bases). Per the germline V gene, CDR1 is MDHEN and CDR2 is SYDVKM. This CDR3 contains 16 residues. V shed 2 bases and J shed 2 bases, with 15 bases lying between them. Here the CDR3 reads CASSLTGTSFNYGYTF. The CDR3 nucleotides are TGTGCCAGCAGTTTAACCGGGACATCGTTCAACTATGGCTACACCTTC.

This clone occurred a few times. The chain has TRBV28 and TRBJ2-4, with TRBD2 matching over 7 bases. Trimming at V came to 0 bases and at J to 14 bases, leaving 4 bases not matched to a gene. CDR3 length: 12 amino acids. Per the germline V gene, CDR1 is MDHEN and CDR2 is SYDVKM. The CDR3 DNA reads TGTGCCAGCAGTTTATGGGGGGGGGTTGAGTACTTC. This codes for CASSLWGGVEYF.

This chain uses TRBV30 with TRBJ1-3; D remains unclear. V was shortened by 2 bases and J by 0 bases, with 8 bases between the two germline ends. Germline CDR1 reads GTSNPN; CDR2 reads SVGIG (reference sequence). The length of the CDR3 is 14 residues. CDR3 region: CAWSLLSSGNTIYF. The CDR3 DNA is TGTGCCTGGAGTTTATTGAGCTCTGGAAACACCATATATTTT.